This entry concerns a single TCR beta chain. The data derive from a study of T cells in Graves' hyperthyroidism and ophthalmopathy. Researchers took RNA transcripts and amplified the TCR beta CDR3 regions from them. Primed by the HTBI set, a first-round RT-PCR was run on the TCR CDR3. TCRdb re-called the multiplex PCR reads through MiXCR, storing one row per CDR3 protein. The sample lists roughly 750,000 distinct CDR3 sequences; less than 20% were seen once. From germline, CDR1 is ENHRY and CDR2 SYGVKD. CDR3 length: 15 residues. V was trimmed by 4 bases and J by 5 bases, leaving 14 bases between them. Newly diagnosed patients aged 18 to 65 had hyperthyroidism of under 2 months' duration.

The sequence derives from a young man with Graves' hyperthyroidism. The V call is TRBV10-3, the J call TRBJ2-2; no reliable D call. Sequences were obtained from blood. The CDR3 DNA sequence: TGTGCCATCAGTGGTTATGAAGAAGGGACCGGGGAGCTGTTTTTT. This sequence encodes CAISGYEEGTGELFF.